Sequencing of this T cell receptor (beta chain) was carried out in a study of beta chain features in type 1 diabetes. For the study at large: There were some 110 million sorted cells examined across all samples.

On this clone: Its matching antigen is unknown. The sample carries other DNA sequences with the same CDR3.

Study-level points and caveats: Shortening that was moderate but significant affected the TCRB CDR3s of Type 1 diabetes patients in all four CD4+ subsets. When VDJ junctions were examined, type 1 diabetes patients showed fewer insertions and more deletions.

Expressed TCRB transcripts were sequenced after all isolated RNA was converted to cDNA. Sequencing used immunoSEQ multiplex PCR; TCRdb keeps in-frame clones, though not all of them. The table lists approximately 46,000 clones, roughly 40% of them singletons. Trimming stripped 1 base from V and 5 bases from J, with 3 bases between. Looked up from germline, CDR1 is MDHEN and CDR2 is SYDVKM. CDR3 length: 12 amino acids. This chain connects TRBV28 to TRBJ1-5, with no clear D. Sequenced input: stem cell memory CD4+ T cells from blood. This receptor was obtained from a man aged 25 to 45 with type 1 diabetes. CDR3 in amino acids: CASSLSDQPQHF. In nucleotides, the CDR3 is TGTGCCAGCAGTTTATCCGATCAGCCCCAGCATTTT.